This T cell receptor beta chain was found in a study of cytomegalovirus exposure and HLA in healthy donors. V was pared by 3 bases and J by 6 bases, with 7 bases of the junction left unmatched. Germline V gene lookup returns CDR1 MDHEN and CDR2 SYDVKM. CDR3 length: 14 residues. Primers: 60 Vbeta forward and 13 Jbeta reverse. The protocol was immunoSEQ multiplex PCR, while the TCRdb copy is restricted to in-frame clones and leaves out a portion. The top ten clones hold over 2% of a sample with around 130,000 clones, about 70% of them seen once. Overall study results and limits: Within an earlier analysis, most TCR beta V segments proved productive either about 90% or about 30% of the time.

This clone was counted between two and nine times. The antigen is undetermined. Healthy donors of bone marrow made up the group. The chain is built from TRBV28 and TRBJ1-1, with 7 bases lining up with TRBD1. The sample comprised PBMCs. The source is a woman aged 40 to 50 in good health and CMV-seropositive. The CDR3 region has the DNA TGTGCCAGCAGTTTTGCAGGGGGAATGGCTGAAGCTTTCTTT. It translates to CASSFAGGMAEAFF.